The 19 T cell receptor beta chains below were found in one sample sequenced in a study of blood T cell repertoires in COVID-19. The method was immunoSEQ multiplex PCR; TCRdb's version includes in-frame clones alone and lacks a portion of them. The sample holds under 400,000 clones, roughly 89% seen once. The sequencing sample was made of peripheral blood. Receptors were obtained from a man aged 18 to 29 with active or convalescent COVID-19.

The rearrangement links TRBV15 to TRBJ1-1, with a possible D match to TRBD1 (6 bases). From germline, CDR1 is LNHNV and CDR2 YYDKDF (reference sequence). The CDR3 has 15 residues. V was cut by 0 bases and J by 7 bases, with 15 bases left in between. The CDR3 reads CATSRDLGGRGEAFF. The CDR3 coding sequence is TGTGCCACCAGCAGAGATCTTGGGGGCAGGGGTGAAGCTTTCTTT.

The chain couples TRBV27 to TRBJ2-2; 8 nucleotides match TRBD2. Germline V CDR1 and CDR2: MNHEY, SMNVEV (reference sequence). The CDR3 covers 14 residues. The junction had 5 bases not matched to a gene; V was cut back by 4 bases and J by 7 bases. This CDR3 reads CASSYGGEGGELFF. CDR3 sequence (DNA): TGTGCCAGCAGTTACGGGGGGGAAGGCGGGGAGCTGTTTTTT.

The chain recombines TRBV7-2 with TRBJ1-1; D is uncertain. The germline CDR1 and CDR2 sequences are SGHTA and FQGNSA. This CDR3 has 15 residues. V lost 2 bases and J 0 bases, leaving 10 bases between the germline ends. The CDR3 region is CASSLSTGLNTEAFF. In DNA, the CDR3 is TGTGCCAGCAGCTTAAGCACGGGTTTGAACACTGAAGCTTTCTTT.

Details on this clone: Relative to the germline gene, one junction end is altered; a read error may explain this. The CDR3 protein is CASSFSVEVSGANVLTF. CDR3 sequence (DNA): TGCGCCAGCAGCTTTTCGGTTGAAGTCTCTGGGGCCAACGTGCTGACTTTC. This rearrangement joins TRBV5-1 to TRBJ2-6, with D perhaps TRBD1 (5 bases). This CDR3 contains 17 residues. Germline assignment: CDR1 SGHRS and CDR2 YFSETQ.

This clone was counted only a few times. The chain joins TRBV2 to TRBJ1-5; D is unresolved. The CDR3 has 12 residues. The germline V gene encodes CDR1 SNHLY and CDR2 FYNNEI. Trimming shortened V by 8 bases and J by 6 bases, and 11 bases separated the two germline ends. CDR3 sequence (DNA): TGTGCCAGCGACCGGGGTGTTCAGCCCCAGCATTTT. Residues: CASDRGVQPQHF.

The rearrangement uses TRBV18 and TRBJ2-3; 11 bases are shared with TRBD2. CDR3 size: 17 residues. The J segment lost 5 bases and the V segment lost 1 base, leaving 8 bases of the junction unmatched. Germline V lookup: CDR1 KGHSH, CDR2 LQKENI. CDR3 region: CASSPLPVLAGGDTQYF. The CDR3 nucleotides are TGTGCCAGCTCACCACTACCCGTCCTAGCGGGAGGAGATACGCAGTATTTT. Combining the CDR3 with reference TRBV18 and TRBJ2-3 gives the whole variable domain NAGVMQNPRHLVRRRGQEARLRCSPMKGHSHVYWYRQLPEEGLKFMVYLQKENIIDESGMPKERFSAEFPKEGPSILRIQQVVRGDSAAYFCASSPLPVLAGGDTQYFGPGTRLTVL.

This clone was seen a handful of times. The chain's CDR3 is CSAIKQGDGYTF. CDR3 DNA: TGCAGCGCGATAAAACAGGGAGATGGCTACACCTTC. The V call is TRBV29-1, the J call TRBJ1-2; D may be TRBD1 (6 bases). Germline CDR1 is SQVTM and CDR2 is ANQGSEA. This CDR3 has 12 residues. V lost 7 bases and J 6 bases, leaving 15 bases between the germline ends.

The chain couples TRBV12-5 to TRBJ2-7; 10 nucleotides line up with TRBD1. CDR3 length: 16 amino acids. Germline CDR1 reads LGHNT; CDR2 reads FRNRAP. V lost 5 bases and J lost 5; bases outside the gene matches: 12. The CDR3 sequence is CASGTSTGTGAHEQYF. The DNA for the CDR3 is TGTGCTAGTGGTACATCAACCGGGACAGGGGCCCACGAGCAGTACTTC. Looking up the rest from reference TRBV12-5 and TRBJ2-7 gives the full variable domain: DARVTQTPRHKVTEMGQEVTMRCQPILGHNTVFWYRQTMMQGLELLAYFRNRAPLDDSGMPKDRFSAEMPDATLATLKIQPSEPRDSAVYFCASGTSTGTGAHEQYFGPGTRLTVT.

This clone has more than one count but fewer than ten. This sequence joins TRBV5-5 and TRBJ1-5; D may be TRBD1 (5 bases). This CDR3 spans 15 amino acids. The V gene lost 3 bases and the J gene lost 0 bases, with 10 bases spanning the gap. The germline gives CDR1 SGHKS, CDR2 YYEKEE (reference sequence). The CDR3 sequence: CASSYRPDSNQPQHF. The CDR3 DNA is TGTGCCAGCAGCTACAGGCCGGATAGCAATCAGCCCCAGCATTTT.

CDR3 in DNA: TGTGCCAGCAGTCCGGACAGGGGGCAGGAAGAGACCCAGTACTTC. This sequence encodes CASSPDRGQEETQYF. The genes are TRBV6-5 and TRBJ2-5; 11 bases agree with TRBD1. The CDR3 sequence is 15 residues long. Germline CDR1 is MNHEY and CDR2 is SVGAGI. With V trimmed by 5 bases and J by 3 bases, 5 bases remained unmatched.

J is TRBJ2-1 and V is TRBV7-9; 7 nucleotides agree with TRBD2. Germline loops: CDR1 SEHNR, CDR2 FQNEAQ (reference sequence). The CDR3 length is 14 residues. V lost 1 base to trimming and J lost 9 bases; unmatched junction nucleotides: 6. The CDR3 nucleotides read TGTGCCAGCAGCTTAGACAGCGGGAAGGGTGAGCAGTTCTTC. Translated: CASSLDSGKGEQFF.

This clone came up once. The DNA for the CDR3 is TGTGCCAGCAGTAGGGCGGGGGCCCAGCCCCAGCATTTT. It yields the protein CASSRAGAQPQHF. The genes are TRBV6-2 or TRBV6-3 and TRBJ1-5; possibly TRBD1 for D (6 bases). The CDR3 spans 13 residues. V dropped 5 bases and J dropped 7 bases, with 12 bases sitting between them. CDR1 MNHEY and CDR2 SVGEGT come from the germline V gene.

This chain links TRBV6-1 with TRBJ1-3; 9 positions match TRBD1. This CDR3 region has 17 residues. The trim removed 4 bases at V and 1 base at J, leaving 8 bases unmatched. CDR1 is MNHNS, CDR2 SASEGT, per germline. CDR3 in amino acids: CASSAMGQGWSGNTIYF. The CDR3 region has the DNA TGTGCCAGCAGTGCAATGGGACAGGGATGGTCTGGAAACACCATATATTTT.

The chain combines TRBV7-2 with TRBJ1-4; no clear D. There are 14 residues in the CDR3. The germline gives CDR1 SGHTA, CDR2 FQGNSA. With 3 bases removed from V and 4 bases from J, the gap between germline ends came to 9 bases. CDR3 coding DNA: TGTGCCAGCAGCTTCCGGAGGAGTAATGAAAAACTGTTTTTT. Translation gives CASSFRRSNEKLFF.

V is TRBV7-2 and J is TRBJ2-1; D possibly corresponds to TRBD1 (5 bases). Germline CDR1 and CDR2: SGHTA and FQGNSA. Trimming took 4 bases from V and 5 from J, leaving 12 bases between them. The CDR3 is 14 amino acids. The CDR3 loop is CASSSGLGDNEQFF. The CDR3 nucleotides read TGTGCCAGCAGCTCGGGTCTAGGGGACAATGAGCAGTTCTTC.

As to this clone: The junction does not match germline at one end; this may be a read error. The chain uses TRBV18 and TRBJ1-4, with 9 bases aligning to TRBD1. CDR1 is KGHSH, CDR2 LQKENI, per germline. The CDR3 loop spans 12 amino acids. The CDR3 DNA follows: TGTGCCAGCTCACCCAAGGGACAGGGTGTTTTATTT. Encoded protein: CASSPKGQGVLF.

This chain connects TRBV3-1 (or the pseudogene TRBV3-2) to TRBJ2-1, with TRBD2 as a possible D gene (7 bases). Germline-derived CDR1 and CDR2 are LGHDT and YNNKEL (reference sequence). There are 14 residues in the CDR3. The V gene lost 3 bases and the J gene lost 8 bases, with 14 bases spanning the gap. CDR3 nucleotide sequence: TGTGCCAGCAGCCACGGGGCGGGGGCAGATGAGCAGTTCTTC. Its translation: CASSHGAGADEQFF.

This rearrangement joins TRBV4-3 to TRBJ2-4; TRBD1 matches 7 bases. The CDR3 runs 14 residues. Germline V gives CDR1 LGHNA, CDR2 YSLEER. V was pared by 4 bases and J by 5 bases, with 5 bases of the junction left unmatched. The CDR3 coding sequence is TGCGCCAGCAGCCTCCGGGACAGACAAAACATTCAGTACTTC. Protein: CASSLRDRQNIQYF.

The gene calls are TRBV28 and TRBJ2-3, with D unresolved. CDR1 is MDHEN, CDR2 SYDVKM, per germline. The CDR3 is made up of 15 amino acids. V lost 1 base, J lost 0 bases, and 8 bases lay in between. The CDR3 loop reads CASSLYSPSTDTQYF. DNA of the CDR3: TGTGCCAGCAGTTTATACTCACCTAGCACAGATACGCAGTATTTT.